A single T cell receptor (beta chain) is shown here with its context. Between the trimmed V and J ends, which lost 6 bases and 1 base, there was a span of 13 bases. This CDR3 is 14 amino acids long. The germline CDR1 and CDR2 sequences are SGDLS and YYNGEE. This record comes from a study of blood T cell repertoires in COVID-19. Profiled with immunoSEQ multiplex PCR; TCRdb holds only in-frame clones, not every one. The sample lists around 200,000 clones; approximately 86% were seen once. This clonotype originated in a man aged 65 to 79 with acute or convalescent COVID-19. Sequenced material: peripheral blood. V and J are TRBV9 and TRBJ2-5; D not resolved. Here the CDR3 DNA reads TGTGCCAGCAACCCACACCCTAGCCAAGAGACCCAGTACTTC. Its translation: CASNPHPSQETQYF. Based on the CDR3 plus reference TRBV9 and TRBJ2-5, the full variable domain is DSGVTQTPKHLITATGQRVTLRCSPRSGDLSVYWYQQSLDQGLQFLIQYYNGEERAKGNILERFSAQQFPDLHSELNLSSLELGDSALYFCASNPHPSQETQYFGPGTRLLVL.